The 5 T cell receptor beta chains listed next were all sequenced from one sample in a study of identical twins. Each CDR3 protein gets one entry after TCRdb re-called the 5' RACE reads with MiXCR. Of 1.5 million to 2 million distinct CDR3 sequences in the sample, about 31% were seen once. The sequenced material came from cord blood. Source of these receptors: a newborn girl in good health.

The CDR3 protein is CSARSRQGSNTEAFF. Here the CDR3 DNA reads TGCAGTGCTAGATCGAGACAGGGCTCGAACACTGAAGCTTTCTTT. The V call is TRBV20-1, the J call TRBJ1-1; TRBD1 matches at 7 bases. Germline CDR1 is DFQATT and CDR2 is SNEGSKA (reference sequence). This CDR3 is 15 amino acids long. J gave up 1 base and V 2 bases, and 7 bases lay outside the gene matches.

The chain recombines TRBV7-2 with TRBJ2-7; D gene ambiguous. The J call is uncertain, as TRBJ2-5 better fits the DNA end. CDR1 is SGHTA and CDR2 is FQGNSA in the germline V gene. This CDR3 has 14 amino acids. For the CDR3, the DNA is TGTGCCAGCAGCGGGGAAATGGGTAAAGAGACCCAGTACTTC. Its protein is CASSGEMGKETQYF.

This clonotype occurred a few times. V and J are TRBV20-1 and TRBJ1-1; D is uncertain. CDR3 size: 12 residues. V lost 3 bases and J lost 1, with 6 bases in between. CDR1 is DFQATT, CDR2 SNEGSKA, per germline (reference sequence). CDR3 amino acids: CSARKPNTEAFF. As DNA, the CDR3 is TGCAGTGCTAGGAAACCGAACACTGAAGCTTTCTTT.

This clonotype was picked up many times. The chain links TRBV21-1 to TRBJ1-4. TRBV21-1 is shown as a pseudogene. This CDR3 has 14 amino acids. The CDR3 loop reads CASSKTATNEKLFF. The CDR3 DNA reads as TGTGCCAGCAGCAAGACAGCAACTAATGAAAAACTGTTTTTT.

The genes are TRBV6-2 or TRBV6-3 and TRBJ1-2; D gene unclear. V lost 1 base and J 5 bases, leaving 14 bases between the germline ends. The CDR3 totals 15 residues. Germline V gene sequence: CDR1 MNHEY, CDR2 SVGEGT. CDR3: CASSYYTGGPYGYTF. As DNA, the CDR3 is TGTGCCAGCAGTTACTACACGGGCGGCCCTTATGGCTACACCTTC.